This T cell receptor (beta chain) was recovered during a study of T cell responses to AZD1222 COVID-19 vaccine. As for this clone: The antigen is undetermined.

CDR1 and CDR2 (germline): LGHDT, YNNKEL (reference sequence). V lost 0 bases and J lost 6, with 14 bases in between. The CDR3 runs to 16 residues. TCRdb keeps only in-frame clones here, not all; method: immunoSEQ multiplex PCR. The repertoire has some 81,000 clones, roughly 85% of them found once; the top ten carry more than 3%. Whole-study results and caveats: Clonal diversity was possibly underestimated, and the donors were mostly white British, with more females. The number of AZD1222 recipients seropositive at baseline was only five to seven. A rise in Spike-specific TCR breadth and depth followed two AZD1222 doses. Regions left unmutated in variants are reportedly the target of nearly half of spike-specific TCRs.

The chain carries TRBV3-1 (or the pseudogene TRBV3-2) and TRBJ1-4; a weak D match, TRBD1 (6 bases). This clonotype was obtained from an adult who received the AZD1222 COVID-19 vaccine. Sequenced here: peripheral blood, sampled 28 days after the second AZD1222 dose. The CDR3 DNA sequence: TGTGCCAGCAGCCAAGATACGAACAGGGTGGATGAAAAACTGTTTTTT. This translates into CASSQDTNRVDEKLFF.